This T cell receptor beta chain was sequenced during a study of T cells expressing NK-cell markers. Of note for this clonotype: As yet, its antigen is unknown.

The cDNA for TCR beta came from 5'RACE template switching with UMIs. TCRdb re-called the 5' RACE reads; one entry per CDR3 protein, DNA not given. The sample table sets out a few hundred thousand distinct CDR3 sequences. Broader study findings: Top CD8+ clonotypes included the dominant CD3+CD56+NKG2C+ clonotypes in 5 to 7 donors.

The sequenced sample consisted of blood T cells: a sorted CD56 or NKG2C T cell subset, CD4+ or CD8+ T cells, or bulk PBMC T cells (not recorded which). The clonotype originates from a woman aged 45 to 65 in good health.

CDR3 amino acids: CASTSDKEAQPQHF. V gene TRBV10-2 combines with J gene TRBJ1-5; there is no DNA to check the TCRdb D call of TRBD1. The length of the CDR3 is 14 residues. Germline CDR1 and CDR2: WSHSY and SAAADI.